A single sample gave rise to the 28 T cell receptor beta chains below, sequenced in a study of cytomegalovirus exposure and HLA in healthy donors. Primers: 60 Vbeta forward and 13 Jbeta reverse. TCRdb's copy holds only in-frame clones and misses some; the assay was immunoSEQ multiplex PCR. There are 210,000 or so clones in the sample; around four fifths occur only once, and more than 8.5% lies in the top ten. The sample consisted of PBMCs. The receptors shown here come from a woman between 45 and 65 years old in good health and CMV-seropositive.

The rearrangement links TRBV5-5 to TRBJ1-6, with 8 bases aligning to TRBD1. Trimming at V came to 4 bases and at J to 12 bases, leaving 12 bases not matched to a gene. This CDR3 has 15 residues. The germline V gene encodes CDR1 SGHKS and CDR2 YYEKEE (reference sequence). The CDR3 loop reads CASSQNGQGLGPLHF. CDR3 bases: TGTGCCAGCAGCCAGAACGGACAGGGCCTGGGACCCCTCCACTTT.

This clone was recorded once. This chain links TRBV7-3 with TRBJ2-1; a weak D match, TRBD1 (6 bases). Germline CDR1 reads SGHTA; CDR2 reads FQGTGA. CDR3 size: 14 residues. The V and J ends lost 2 bases and 10 bases respectively, with 15 bases between them. The CDR3 sequence: CASSLLGPGVEQFF. In nucleotides, the CDR3 is TGTGCCAGCAGCTTACTGGGGCCAGGGGTCGAGCAGTTCTTC.

This chain joins TRBV29-1 and TRBJ1-1; D is undetermined. Trimming shortened V by 4 bases and J by 1 base, and 10 bases separated the two germline ends. Germline CDR1 is SQVTM and CDR2 is ANQGSEA. CDR3 length: 13 amino acids. The CDR3 sequence is CSVGGVGNTEAFF. CDR3 coding DNA: TGCAGCGTTGGAGGTGTGGGGAACACTGAAGCTTTCTTT.

V is TRBV21-1 and J is TRBJ2-1; the table assigns TRBD1, which was not confirmed against the DNA. TRBV21-1 is an annotated pseudogene. The CDR3 runs 16 residues. The CDR3 coding sequence is TGTGCCAGCAGCAGATTCCCCGGGACAGCGTACAATGAGCAGTTCTTC. Protein product: CASSRFPGTAYNEQFF.

The rearrangement uses TRBV7-9 and TRBJ1-1; possibly TRBD1 for D (6 bases). Germline assignment: CDR1 SEHNR and CDR2 FQNEAQ (reference sequence). Trimming took 1 base from V and 0 from J, leaving 15 bases between them. CDR3 length: 17 amino acids. The CDR3 loop reads CASSLESDRRLNTEAFF. DNA for the CDR3: TGTGCCAGCAGCTTAGAGTCTGACAGGCGATTGAACACTGAAGCTTTCTTT.

The chain has TRBV7-2 and TRBJ2-3; TRBD1 matches at 7 bases. V gave up 5 bases and J gave up 8 bases; unmatched junction bases: 10. Germline CDR1 reads SGHTA; CDR2 reads FQGNSA. This CDR3 spans 14 amino acids. The CDR3 loop is CASSPTGIEGTQYF. The CDR3 DNA reads as TGTGCCAGCAGCCCGACAGGGATTGAAGGTACGCAGTATTTT.

This clone was observed a single time. V and J are TRBV2 and TRBJ2-3; a weak D match, TRBD1 (6 bases). Trimming took 6 bases from V and 8 from J, leaving 15 bases between them. CDR3 length equals 13 residues. From germline, CDR1 is SNHLY and CDR2 FYNNEI. CDR3 DNA sequence: TGTGCCAGCAGGAGGGGACACTCCGGTACGCAGTATTTT. It codes for CASRRGHSGTQYF.

The chain links TRBV10-3 to TRBJ1-4; D is perhaps TRBD1 (5 bases). From germline, CDR1 is ENHRY and CDR2 SYGVKD. Trimming took off 8 bases at V and 2 bases at J, with 9 bases between the two ends. CDR3 length equals 13 residues. CDR3 sequence (DNA): TGTGCCATCGGGGAGGGGACTAATGAAAAACTGTTTTTT. Its translation is CAIGEGTNEKLFF.

This chain uses TRBV7-3 with TRBJ1-2; possibly TRBD1 for D (6 bases). Per germline, CDR1 SGHTA and CDR2 FQGTGA. CDR3 size: 17 residues. Trimming removed 4 bases from V and 0 bases from J, with 18 bases in between. The CDR3 loop reads CASSSDGGQGANYGYTF. CDR3 nucleotide sequence: TGTGCCAGCAGCTCCGACGGGGGGCAGGGTGCTAACTATGGCTACACCTTC.

This clone has ten or more counts. The conserved phenylalanine or tryptophan is not found at the CDR3 terminus, so this likely reflects a read error. The limits of the CDR3 on the DNA are not certain, so only TCRdb's listed CDR3 is given. The chain uses TRBV19 and TRBJ2-3; the tabulated D call, TRBD2, remains unverified against the DNA. The CDR3 sequence runs 9 residues, both termini included. Germline V gene sequence: CDR1 LNHDA, CDR2 SQIVND (reference sequence). The CDR3 reads CASSPALEG.

The chain has TRBV28 and TRBJ1-1, with TRBD1 matching over 7 bases. The germline V gene encodes CDR1 MDHEN and CDR2 SYDVKM. J lost 4 bases, V lost 10 bases, and 9 bases had no gene match. This CDR3 has 13 residues. In nucleotides, the CDR3 is TGTGCCACTCTAACGACAGGGCTCACTGAAGCTTTCTTT. Translating gives CATLTTGLTEAFF.

V and J are TRBV10-3 and TRBJ2-1; a weak D match, TRBD1 (6 bases). The germline V and J ends were trimmed by 3 bases and 8 bases, with 20 bases remaining between them. Germline V gene sequence: CDR1 ENHRY, CDR2 SYGVKD. This CDR3 comprises 16 residues. DNA of the CDR3: TGTGCCATCAGTGAATTTGGGGGCAGGGACGAGGATGAGCAGTTCTTC. Translation: CAISEFGGRDEDEQFF.

The DNA for the CDR3 is TGTGCCAGCAGTTACTCGTCAAACACTGAAGCTTTCTTT. Protein sequence: CASSYSSNTEAFF. J is TRBJ1-1 and V is TRBV6-5; D is unclear. The germline V gene encodes CDR1 MNHEY and CDR2 SVGAGI. Trimming stripped 0 bases from V and 2 bases from J, with 4 bases between. This CDR3 is 13 amino acids long.

The chain carries TRBV7-9 and TRBJ2-1, with a tentative D call TRBD2 (5 bases). This CDR3 region has 15 residues. The V gene lost 4 bases and the J gene lost 7 bases, with 17 bases spanning the gap. CDR1 SEHNR and CDR2 FQNEAQ come from the germline V gene (reference sequence). The CDR3 nucleotides read TGTGCCAGCAGCTCCCGCCTAGAGGGCAGAAATGAGCAGTTCTTC. This gives the protein CASSSRLEGRNEQFF.

The chain joins TRBV13 to TRBJ2-7; D perhaps matches TRBD2 (6 bases). V shed 6 bases and J shed 6 bases, with 12 bases lying between them. The V gene's germline CDR1 is PRHDT and CDR2 FYEKMQ (reference sequence). This CDR3 region has 12 residues. This CDR3 is CASRTEGREQYF. In DNA, the CDR3 is TGTGCCAGCAGGACGGAGGGGCGCGAGCAGTACTTC.

The chain links TRBV18 to TRBJ1-4; D might be TRBD1 (5 bases). CDR1 and CDR2 (germline): KGHSH, LQKENI. The V end was cut by 1 base, the J end by 13 bases, with 13 bases between. The CDR3 runs 13 residues. The CDR3 DNA follows: TGTGCCAGCTCACCACTTGAATCGGGGGGACTGTTTTTT. Its translation is CASSPLESGGLFF. Together with reference TRBV18 and TRBJ1-4, the CDR3 gives the full variable domain: NAGVMQNPRHLVRRRGQEARLRCSPMKGHSHVYWYRQLPEEGLKFMVYLQKENIIDESGMPKERFSAEFPKEGPSILRIQQVVRGDSAAYFCASSPLESGGLFFGSGTQLSVL.

The chain combines TRBV29-1 with TRBJ1-4, with TRBD1 identical over 7 bases. This CDR3 has 14 residues. After removal of 2 bases from V and 8 bases from J, the junction contained 8 bases not matched to a gene. Germline values: CDR1 SQVTM, CDR2 ANQGSEA. The CDR3 reads CSVETGRGIEKLFF. Written as DNA, the CDR3 is TGCAGCGTTGAAACCGGCAGGGGGATCGAAAAACTGTTTTTT. The full variable domain, completed using reference TRBV29-1 and TRBJ1-4, is SAVISQKPSRDICQRGTSLTIQCQVDSQVTMMFWYRQQPGQSLTLIATANQGSEATYESGFVIDKFPISRPNLTFSTLTVSNMSPEDSSIYLCSVETGRGIEKLFFGSGTQLSVL.

This chain connects TRBV5-5 to TRBJ1-5; maybe TRBD1 (5 bases). The germline gives CDR1 SGHKS, CDR2 YYEKEE (reference sequence). The CDR3 runs to 16 residues. V dropped 1 base and J dropped 3 bases, with 14 bases sitting between them. This chain's CDR3 is CASSLYGASYNQPQHF. DNA for the CDR3: TGTGCCAGCAGCTTGTATGGGGCCTCTTACAATCAGCCCCAGCATTTT.

A single count supports this clone. The chain is built from TRBV1 and TRBJ2-1; TRBD2 is the table's D call, not checked against the DNA. TRBV1 is recorded as a pseudogene. The CDR3 sequence is 15 residues long. The CDR3 region is CTSSPRLVPGNEQFF. DNA of the CDR3: TGCACCAGCAGCCCCCGACTAGTTCCAGGCAATGAGCAGTTCTTC.

There are a few counts of this clone. The rearrangement links TRBV7-9 to TRBJ1-4; unclear D gene. The length of the CDR3 is 14 residues. Per germline, CDR1 SEHNR and CDR2 FQNEAQ (reference sequence). Trimming pared 5 bases from V and 5 bases from J, leaving 12 bases between. CDR3 in amino acids: CASSGESGNEKLFF. The CDR3 coding sequence is TGTGCCAGCAGCGGGGAGAGTGGAAATGAAAAACTGTTTTTT.

CDR3 sequence: CASSLGTSRSYEQYF. Here the CDR3 DNA reads TGCGCCAGCAGCCTCGGGACTTCCCGCTCCTACGAGCAGTACTTC. V and J are TRBV5-1 and TRBJ2-7; D is perhaps TRBD2 (6 bases). Germline values: CDR1 SGHRS, CDR2 YFSETQ. The CDR3 totals 15 residues. V was trimmed by 4 bases and J by 0 bases, leaving 14 bases between them.

The CDR3 is CASSYSSGNYEQYF. CDR3 sequence (DNA): TGTGCCAGCAGTTACTCATCTGGAAACTACGAGCAGTACTTC. This chain joins TRBV6-5 and TRBJ2-5; no definite D call. The better agreement between TRBJ2-7 and the DNA end casts doubt on the J call. The V gene's germline CDR1 is MNHEY and CDR2 SVGAGI. The CDR3 extends over 14 amino acids.

The chain has TRBV5-4 and TRBJ2-5; D call uncertain. The germline gives CDR1 SGHNT, CDR2 YYREEE (reference sequence). Trimming shortened V by 0 bases and J by 1 base, and 7 bases separated the two germline ends. The CDR3 extends over 14 amino acids. For the CDR3, the DNA is TGTGCCAGCAGCTTGGGGGCAGCCCAAGAGACCCAGTACTTC. Translating gives CASSLGAAQETQYF.

This rearrangement joins TRBV19 to TRBJ2-1; D is perhaps TRBD2 (5 bases). The CDR3 loop spans 14 amino acids. Trimming took 8 bases from V and 8 from J, leaving 19 bases between them. CDR1 is LNHDA, CDR2 SQIVND, per germline (reference sequence). The CDR3 DNA reads TGTGCCAGTTCCCTAGCTAAGATAGGGCATGAGCAGTTCTTC. Translation gives CASSLAKIGHEQFF.

A note on this clone: Additional DNA sequences in this sample encode the identical CDR3. The chain links TRBV5-1 to TRBJ2-5, with 9 bases matching TRBD2. V lost 0 bases to trimming and J lost 1 base; unmatched junction nucleotides: 1. CDR3 size: 15 residues. The germline gives CDR1 SGHRS, CDR2 YFSETQ. The CDR3 nucleotides read TGCGCCAGCAGCTTGGGCGGGGGGGGCCAAGAGACCCAGTACTTC. Its translation is CASSLGGGGQETQYF.

V gene TRBV4-1 combines with J gene TRBJ1-1; D is undetermined. Trimming cost V 0 bases and J 1 base, with 12 bases left between them. The length of the CDR3 is 16 residues. Germline CDR1 is MGHRA and CDR2 is YSYEKL. Written as DNA, the CDR3 is TGCGCCAGCAGCCAAGAAGGTTGGGCAGGGAACACTGAAGCTTTCTTT. It is translated as CASSQEGWAGNTEAFF.

The chain combines TRBV27 with TRBJ1-2; a weak D match, TRBD1 (6 bases). Trimming cost V 6 bases and J 0 bases, with 11 bases left between them. Germline V gene data show CDR1 as MNHEY and CDR2 as SMNVEV (reference sequence). The CDR3 is made up of 14 amino acids. The CDR3 spells CASSTGIANYGYTF. The CDR3 DNA reads as TGTGCCAGCAGCACAGGGATAGCTAACTATGGCTACACCTTC.

The rearrangement joins TRBV2 to TRBJ1-2; a weak D match, TRBD1 (5 bases). This CDR3 has 15 residues. Germline V lookup: CDR1 SNHLY, CDR2 FYNNEI. The V and J ends lost 6 bases and 0 bases respectively, with 14 bases between them. CDR3 sequence (DNA): TGTGCCAGCAGGACACAGGTTCTAGCTAACTATGGCTACACCTTC. Translated, it gives CASRTQVLANYGYTF.